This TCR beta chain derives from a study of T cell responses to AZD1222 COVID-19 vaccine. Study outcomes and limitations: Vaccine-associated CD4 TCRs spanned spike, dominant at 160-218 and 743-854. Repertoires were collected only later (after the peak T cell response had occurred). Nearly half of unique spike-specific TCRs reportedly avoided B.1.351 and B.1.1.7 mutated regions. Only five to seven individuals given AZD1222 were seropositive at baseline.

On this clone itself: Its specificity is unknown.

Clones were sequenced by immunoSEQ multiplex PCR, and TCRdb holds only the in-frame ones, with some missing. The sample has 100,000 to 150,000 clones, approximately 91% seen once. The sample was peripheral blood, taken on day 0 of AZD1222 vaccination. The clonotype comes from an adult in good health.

The CDR3 region has the DNA TGCGCCAGCAGCTTGCAGGGGTCGGATTCACCCCTCCACTTT. Translation: CASSLQGSDSPLHF. The chain combines TRBV5-1 with TRBJ1-6; D is perhaps TRBD1 (6 bases). V was pared by 1 base and J by 8 bases, with 10 bases between. The CDR3 runs to 14 residues. Germline CDR1 reads SGHRS; CDR2 reads YFSETQ.